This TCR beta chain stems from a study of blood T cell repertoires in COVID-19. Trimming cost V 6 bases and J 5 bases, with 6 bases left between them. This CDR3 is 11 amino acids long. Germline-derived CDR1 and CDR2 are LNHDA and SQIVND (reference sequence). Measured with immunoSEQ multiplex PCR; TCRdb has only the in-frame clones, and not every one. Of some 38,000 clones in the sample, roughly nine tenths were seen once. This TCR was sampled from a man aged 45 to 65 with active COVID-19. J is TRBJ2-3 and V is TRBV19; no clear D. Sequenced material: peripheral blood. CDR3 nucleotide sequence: TGTGCCAGTAGCCAACTAGATACGCAGTATTTT. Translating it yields CASSQLDTQYF.